These 24 T cell receptor beta chains share one sample of origin, sequenced in a study of T cell clonality in common variable immunodeficiency. Assay: immunoSEQ multiplex PCR; the TCRdb copy retains only in-frame clones and omits some. Recorded here are about 52,000 clones, with no singletons, and the ten leading clones hold approximately 5.4%. Specimen: peripheral blood mononuclear cells. The receptors stem from a person aged 18-70 years in good health.

Ten or more counts support this clone. From the germline J gene comes the end of the CDR3, since the read stops 3 residues before it. The rearrangement uses TRBV19 and TRBJ2-1, with 7 bases lining up with TRBD1. CDR3 size: 15 residues. J gave up 2 bases and V 3 bases, and 4 bases lay outside the gene matches. Germline V gives CDR1 LNHDA, CDR2 SQIVND (reference sequence). CDR3: CASSIGTATYNEQFF. The part of the CDR3 DNA that was read is TGTGCCAGTAGTATTGGGACAGCAACCTACAATGAG. The full variable domain, rest sourced from reference TRBV19 and TRBJ2-1, is DGGITQSPKYLFRKEGQNVTLSCEQNLNHDAMYWYRQDPGQGLRLIYYSQIVNDFQKGDIAEGYSVSREKKESFPLTVTSAQKNPTAFYLCASSIGTATYNEQFFGPGTRLTVL.

At least ten counts were recorded for this clone. The read terminates 3 residues before the CDR3 end, so the remaining end is supplied by the germline J gene. The genes are TRBV29-1 and TRBJ2-3, with a tentative D call TRBD2 (6 bases). Looked up from germline, CDR1 is SQVTM and CDR2 is ANQGSEA. The CDR3 spans 15 residues. V was trimmed by 3 bases and J by 1 base, leaving 14 bases between them. CDR3 protein: CSVEVGAGRTDTQYF. CDR3 DNA, as far as it was read: TGCAGCGTTGAGGTAGGAGCGGGCCGCACAGATACG.

This clone was counted at least ten times. The read ends 3 residues shy of where the CDR3 ends; the end is completed using the germline J gene. This chain connects TRBV19 to TRBJ2-7; 8 positions agree with TRBD1. Germline assignment: CDR1 LNHDA and CDR2 SQIVND (reference sequence). CDR3 size: 14 residues. V shed 6 bases and J 1 base; nucleotides not matched to a gene: 5. The CDR3 DNA, read in part, is TGTGCCAGTAGAATCCAGGGGGCGTCCTACGAG. Protein sequence: CASRIQGASYE. The whole CDR3 reads CASRIQGASYEQYF. Drawing the rest from reference TRBV19 and TRBJ2-7, the complete variable domain is DGGITQSPKYLFRKEGQNVTLSCEQNLNHDAMYWYRQDPGQGLRLIYYSQIVNDFQKGDIAEGYSVSREKKESFPLTVTSAQKNPTAFYLCASRIQGASYEQYFGPGTRLTVT.

This clone was detected ten times or more. The sequenced CDR3 bases are TGCAGTGCTACCACAGTTAGCAATCAGCCC. Encoded protein: CSATTVSNQP. The full-length CDR3 reads as CSATTVSNQPQHF. This chain uses TRBV20-1 with TRBJ1-5; D uncertain. The read ends 3 residues shy of where the CDR3 ends; the end is completed using the germline J gene. Germline CDR1 reads DFQATT; CDR2 reads SNEGSKA (reference sequence). V shed 4 bases and J shed 0 bases, with 7 bases lying between them. The CDR3 loop spans 13 amino acids.

This clone was observed at least ten times. The CDR3 end falls 3 residues outside the read, so it is completed with the germline J gene. This chain connects TRBV28 to TRBJ2-2, with D perhaps matching TRBD1 (5 bases). CDR1 and CDR2 from the germline V gene are MDHEN and SYDVKM. The CDR3 totals 16 residues. V dropped 7 bases and J dropped 0 bases, with 15 bases sitting between them. The CDR3 DNA, read in part, is TGTGCCAGCAAAATAAAATCGACAGCGAACACCGGGGAG. Translated: CASKIKSTANTGE. The whole CDR3 reads CASKIKSTANTGELFF.

This clone was counted many times. From the germline J gene comes the end of the CDR3, since the read stops 3 residues before it. V usage is TRBV30 and J usage is TRBJ1-4; the match to TRBD1 covers 9 bases. CDR1 and CDR2 from the germline V gene are GTSNPN and SVGIG (reference sequence). The CDR3 sequence is 13 residues long. Trimming took 8 bases from V and 7 from J; bases not matched to a gene: 8. The part of the CDR3 DNA that was read is TGTGCCCTCACCGGGACAGGGTTTGAAAAA. This codes for CALTGTGFEK. From start to end, the CDR3 is CALTGTGFEKLFF.

This clone was detected ten times or more. The read terminates 3 residues before the CDR3 end, so the remaining end is supplied by the germline J gene. The chain uses TRBV7-6 and TRBJ2-7; 7 bases map to TRBD2. The CDR3 has 16 amino acids. Trimming removed 5 bases from V and 0 bases from J; junction bases left unmatched: 10. CDR1 SGHVS and CDR2 FNYEAQ come from the germline V gene. Here the CDR3 reads CASSKQLAQSSYEQYF. The part of the CDR3 DNA that was read is TGTGCCAGCAGCAAACAACTAGCGCAAAGCTCCTACGAG.

This clone showed up many times. The CDR3 end is not reached by the read, which stops 3 residues before it; the germline J gene fills it in. The V call is TRBV29-1, the J call TRBJ2-7, with a possible D match to TRBD2 (5 bases). Per the germline V gene, CDR1 is SQVTM and CDR2 is ANQGSEA. The V gene lost 5 bases and the J gene lost 3 bases, with 17 bases spanning the gap. The CDR3 extends over 14 amino acids. CDR3 bases read: TGCAGCGTTTCGGACTTTGACACCAACTACGAG. Translating it yields CSVSDFDTNYE. The whole CDR3 is CSVSDFDTNYEQYF.

This clone was observed many times. Incomplete CDR3 DNA: TGTGCCAGCACCGTGGGCAGCACAGATACG. Residues: CASTVGSTDT. The whole CDR3 sequence reads CASTVGSTDTQYF. The V call is TRBV7-9, the J call TRBJ2-3; D uncertain. The read comes to an end 3 residues before the CDR3 does, leaving the germline J gene to fill in the end. CDR1 is SEHNR and CDR2 is FQNEAQ in the germline V gene (reference sequence). The V and J ends lost 7 bases and 0 bases respectively, with 8 bases between them. The CDR3 extends over 13 amino acids.

This clone was picked up many times. The read ends 3 residues before the CDR3 terminus; that terminus is restored from the germline J gene. The gene calls are TRBV6-2 or TRBV6-3 and TRBJ2-3, with 9 bases that match TRBD2. V dropped 2 bases and J dropped 2; count of bases not matched to a gene: 8. This CDR3 is built from 17 residues. The germline gives CDR1 MNHEY, CDR2 SVGEGT. The CDR3 region is CASSYIAGGPLTDTQYF. The covered CDR3 bases are TGTGCCAGCAGTTACATTGCGGGAGGGCCCCTCACAGATACG.

There are many counts of this clone. The read comes to an end 3 residues before the CDR3 does, leaving the germline J gene to fill in the end. The genes are TRBV6-1 and TRBJ1-2; D may be TRBD1 (6 bases). Germline lookup yields CDR1 MNHNS and CDR2 SASEGT. The CDR3 extends over 13 amino acids. V was pared by 2 bases and J by 3 bases, with 7 bases between. The CDR3 reads CASSETGHYGYTF. The DNA read from the CDR3 is TGTGCCAGCAGTGAAACAGGGCACTATGGC.

This clone was seen repeatedly, ten times or more. The missing CDR3 end, 3 residues past where the read stops, is filled in from the germline J gene. This chain links TRBV4-2 with TRBJ2-3, with TRBD2 identical over 7 bases. Germline lookup yields CDR1 LGHNA and CDR2 YNFKEQ. This CDR3 is built from 15 residues. Germline trimming cut 5 bases from V and 1 base from J; bases unmatched to any gene: 6. The CDR3 sequence: CASSKGLPGTDTQYF. The CDR3 bases that were read are TGTGCCAGCAGCAAGGGACTACCAGGCACAGATACG.

This clone was picked up many times. The observed sequence ends 3 residues before the CDR3 terminus, with the missing tail filled in from the germline J gene. The genes are TRBV5-1 and TRBJ1-3, with D possibly TRBD1 on 6 matching bases. Deletions cut 4 bases from V and 8 bases from J, with 16 bases between. CDR1 and CDR2 from the germline V gene are SGHRS and YFSETQ. The CDR3 loop spans 14 amino acids. The covered CDR3 bases are TGCGCCAGCAGCCCGGGTGGCAGGGGAGACACC. Its translation: CASSPGGRGDT. The whole CDR3 sequence is CASSPGGRGDTIYF.

At least ten counts were recorded for this clone. The read terminates 3 residues ahead of where the CDR3 ends, so the germline J gene completes it. The gene calls are TRBV10-3 and TRBJ2-3; possibly TRBD2 for D (5 bases). Germline CDR1 ENHRY, CDR2 SYGVKD. This CDR3 comprises 14 residues. V was clipped by 5 bases and J by 6 bases, with 15 bases between them. This CDR3 reads CAISSSTGGDTQYF. The CDR3 bases that were read are TGTGCCATCAGTTCTAGTACCGGCGGGGATACG.

Partial CDR3 DNA: TGTGCCAGCAGCGTACTGGGGGGGGAGACC. This translates into CASSVLGGET. The full CDR3 is CASSVLGGETQYF. The genes are TRBV7-6 and TRBJ2-5; 7 nucleotides agree with TRBD2. The read halts 3 residues ahead of the CDR3 end, with the missing end drawn from the germline J gene. Germline loops: CDR1 SGHVS, CDR2 FNYEAQ. CDR3 length equals 13 residues. Germline trimming cut 5 bases from V and 5 bases from J; bases unmatched to any gene: 5.

This clone was counted ten times or more. The read finishes 3 residues shy of the CDR3 end, and the germline J gene is used to complete it. The J gene is TRBJ1-2, the V gene TRBV5-1; TRBD1 agrees at 12 bases. Germline CDR1 SGHRS, CDR2 YFSETQ. This CDR3 has 17 residues. V gave up 2 bases and J gave up 3 bases; unmatched junction bases: 8. The CDR3 region is CASSLPGQGAVYYGYTF. The CDR3 bases that were read are TGCGCCAGCAGCTTACCGGGACAGGGGGCTGTGTACTATGGC.

This clone was found many times. The read terminates 3 residues before the CDR3 end, so the remaining end is supplied by the germline J gene. The gene calls are TRBV19 and TRBJ2-7; 13 bases align to TRBD2. The J segment lost 0 bases and the V segment lost 9 bases, leaving 8 bases of the junction unmatched. The CDR3 is 16 amino acids. Germline loops: CDR1 LNHDA, CDR2 SQIVND (reference sequence). The CDR3 spells CASRGLAGDGSYEQYF. CDR3 DNA (partial): TGTGCCAGCCGAGGACTAGCGGGAGATGGCTCCTACGAG.

This clone was seen repeatedly, ten times or more. The CDR3 goes on 3 residues after the read ends, and that part is filled in from the germline J gene. This chain uses TRBV4-1 with TRBJ2-2, with TRBD2 matching over 10 bases. The CDR3 sequence is 18 residues long. Germline lookup yields CDR1 MGHRA and CDR2 YSYEKL. V gave up 4 bases and J gave up 4 bases; unmatched junction bases: 12. The part of the CDR3 DNA that was read is TGCGCCAGCAGCCCCCAGAGGTCTAGCGGGAGTGGCACCGGGGAG. It codes for CASSPQRSSGSGTGE. The complete CDR3 protein is CASSPQRSSGSGTGELFF.

The sample holds many counts of this clone. The CDR3 is cut off 3 residues early in the read; its end comes from the germline J gene. The chain is built from TRBV5-4 and TRBJ2-5, with D perhaps TRBD1 (6 bases). V was cut by 1 base and J by 5 bases, with 9 bases left in between. CDR1 is SGHNT, CDR2 YYREEE, per germline (reference sequence). This CDR3 is built from 13 residues. The CDR3 sequence: CASSLHREETQYF. The sequenced part of the CDR3 DNA is TGTGCCAGCAGCTTGCACAGGGAGGAGACC. Full variable domain (rest looked up from reference TRBV5-4 and TRBJ2-5): ETGVTQSPTHLIKTRGQQVTLRCSSQSGHNTVSWYQQALGQGPQFIFQYYREEENGRGNFPPRFSGLQFPNYSSELNVNALELDDSALYLCASSLHREETQYFGPGTRLLVL.

There are many counts of this clone. The read halts 3 residues ahead of the CDR3 end, with the missing end drawn from the germline J gene. The chain has TRBV19 and TRBJ2-1; 10 bases are shared with TRBD1. Germline CDR1 LNHDA, CDR2 SQIVND (reference sequence). J was trimmed by 6 bases and V by 5 bases; bases with no gene match: 7. The CDR3 consists of 15 residues. CDR3 DNA, as far as it was read: TGTGCCAGTAGTCCCCAGGGACAGGGGTTCAATGAG. Protein sequence: CASSPQGQGFNE. The entire CDR3 protein reads CASSPQGQGFNEQFF.

This clone has only a few counts. The read stops 3 residues short of the end of the CDR3; the missing end is completed from the germline J gene. The chain recombines TRBV19 with TRBJ1-2; no clear D. Germline CDR1 and CDR2: LNHDA and SQIVND (reference sequence). This CDR3 is built from 19 residues. CDR3 loop: CASSSMWGVSGRQADTYTF. CDR3 DNA, as far as it was read: TGTGCCAGTAGCTCAATGTGGGGTGTTAGCGGGAGGCAAGCAGATACC.

About this clone: The read comes to an end 3 residues before the CDR3 does, leaving the germline J gene to fill in the end. The chain uses TRBV19 and TRBJ2-1, with D unclear. Trimming removed 3 bases at V and 6 bases at J, with 6 bases between. In germline, CDR1 is LNHDA, CDR2 SQIVND (reference sequence). The CDR3 totals 12 residues. The CDR3 is CASSILANEQFF. The covered CDR3 bases are TGTGCCAGTAGTATTTTAGCCAATGAG.

The sample holds many counts of this clone. Read sequence stops 3 residues before the CDR3 end, and the germline J gene provides the missing end. V gene TRBV7-9 combines with J gene TRBJ2-2; D unresolved. The CDR3 length is 14 residues. Per the germline V gene, CDR1 is SEHNR and CDR2 is FQNEAQ (reference sequence). Deletions cut 7 bases from V and 5 bases from J, with 14 bases between. The CDR3 protein is CASTSSLRTGELFF. CDR3 DNA (partial): TGTGCCAGCACCTCCTCTTTAAGGACCGGGGAG.

This clone has at least ten counts. The read ends 3 residues before the CDR3 terminus; that terminus is restored from the germline J gene. The rearrangement uses TRBV11-2 and TRBJ1-1; the D is unclear. Germline V gives CDR1 SGHAT, CDR2 FQNNGV. The CDR3 has 15 amino acids. V lost 3 bases to trimming and J lost 0 bases, with 11 bases between them. CDR3: CASSFSTELNTEAFF. Incomplete CDR3 DNA: TGTGCCAGCAGCTTTTCTACAGAACTGAACACTGAA.